The next 16 T cell receptor beta chains were all read from a single sample in a study of T cells in Graves' hyperthyroidism and ophthalmopathy. Amplification targeted TCR beta CDR3 regions from RNA transcripts. Carried out on the TCR CDR3, a first-round RT-PCR used the HTBI primer set. TCRdb re-analysed the multiplex PCR reads in MiXCR, keeping a single row per CDR3 protein. The sample holds hundreds of thousands of distinct CDR3 sequences, around 15% seen once. The sample was blood. The receptors were sampled from a middle-aged woman with Graves' ophthalmopathy.

This clonotype was counted between two and nine times. The V and J genes are TRBV19 and TRBJ1-5; TRBD1 matches at 8 bases. The J segment lost 2 bases and the V segment lost 5 bases, leaving 5 bases of the junction unmatched. Germline V gives CDR1 LNHDA, CDR2 SQIVND (reference sequence). This CDR3 has 15 amino acids. For the CDR3, the DNA is TGTGCCAGTAGTCAGTCAGGGGGCGGCAATCAGCCCCAGCATTTT. This sequence encodes CASSQSGGGNQPQHF.

V and J are TRBV6-2 or TRBV6-3 and TRBJ1-5, with D perhaps TRBD1 (6 bases). Germline V lookup: CDR1 MNHEY, CDR2 SVGEGT. CDR3 length: 16 residues. V was shortened by 2 bases and J by 0 bases, with 11 bases between the two germline ends. The CDR3 reads CASSYAGAGSNQPQHF. The CDR3 DNA is TGTGCCAGCAGTTACGCAGGGGCGGGTAGCAATCAGCCCCAGCATTTT.

The gene calls are TRBV19 and TRBJ2-2; D may match TRBD1 or TRBD2 (5 bases each). The ends were cut back, 5 bases at V and 9 bases at J, with 28 bases in the middle. CDR1 LNHDA and CDR2 SQIVND come from the germline V gene (reference sequence). This CDR3 region has 18 residues. The CDR3 region has the DNA TGTGCCAGTAGTCCGCGTAATCCGGGACCAAACTCTATTAGGGAGCTGTTTTTT. Its translation is CASSPRNPGPNSIRELFF.

This clonotype has a handful of counts. The rearrangement links TRBV4-3 to TRBJ2-5; 9 bases map to TRBD1. The CDR3 length is 15 residues. Germline CDR1 reads LGHNA; CDR2 reads YSLEER. The ends lost 0 bases at V and 5 bases at J; junction bases unmatched: 4. CDR3 loop: CASSQEGQGGETQYF. CDR3 DNA sequence: TGCGCCAGCAGCCAAGAGGGACAGGGCGGTGAGACCCAGTACTTC.

This clonotype was detected only a few times. The chain uses TRBV19 and TRBJ2-6; 11 nucleotides line up with TRBD2. With V trimmed by 4 bases and J by 1 base, 6 bases remained unmatched. CDR1 is LNHDA and CDR2 is SQIVND in the germline V gene (reference sequence). The CDR3 is made up of 18 amino acids. CDR3 DNA sequence: TGTGCCAGTAGTACGATAGCGGGAGGGCTTTCTGGGGCCAACGTCCTGACTTTC. This encodes CASSTIAGGLSGANVLTF. Full variable domain (outside the CDR3, taken from reference TRBV19 and TRBJ2-6): DGGITQSPKYLFRKEGQNVTLSCEQNLNHDAMYWYRQDPGQGLRLIYYSQIVNDFQKGDIAEGYSVSREKKESFPLTVTSAQKNPTAFYLCASSTIAGGLSGANVLTFGAGSRLTVL.

This clonotype was recorded at least ten times. It may be a read error: a sequence one base away is much more abundant. Given the absence of the conserved phenylalanine or tryptophan at the CDR3 end, a read error is likely. The V gene is TRBV7-2, the J gene TRBJ2-7, with D maybe TRBD1 (5 bases). From germline, CDR1 is SGHTA and CDR2 FQGNSA. Trimming left V 7 bases short and J 6 bases short, with 16 bases between. The CDR3 length is 13 residues. The CDR3: CASTAGPLTEQYI. Written as DNA, the CDR3 is TGTGCCAGCACCGCAGGGCCCCTCACCGAGCAGTACATC.

In its sample, this clonotype was seen many times. V is TRBV6-5 and J is TRBJ2-7, with 7 bases lining up with TRBD1. Germline CDR1 is MNHEY and CDR2 is SVGAGI. The CDR3 length is 16 residues. Trimming removed 1 base from V and 5 bases from J; junction bases left unmatched: 11. This chain's CDR3 is CASSYWPEQGIHEQYF. CDR3 DNA sequence: TGTGCCAGCAGTTACTGGCCGGAACAGGGGATCCACGAGCAGTACTTC.

At least ten counts were recorded for this clonotype. This chain connects TRBV6-1 to TRBJ1-2, with D possibly matching TRBD1 (5 bases). This CDR3 contains 12 residues. V was shortened by 6 bases and J by 4 bases, with 9 bases between the two germline ends. Germline V gene lookup returns CDR1 MNHNS and CDR2 SASEGT. The CDR3 protein is CASSVGPYGYTF. DNA for the CDR3: TGTGCCAGCAGCGTGGGGCCCTATGGCTACACCTTC.

With regard to this clonotype: A much larger clone lies one base from this, so it may be a read error. The rearrangement joins TRBV2 to TRBJ1-2, with D hard to call. CDR3 size: 12 residues. Germline CDR1 SNHLY, CDR2 FYNNEI. The V gene lost 7 bases and the J gene lost 4 bases, with 10 bases spanning the gap. The CDR3 region is CASISSLYGYTF. CDR3 nucleotides: TGTGCCAGCATAAGCAGTCTCTATGGCTACACCTTC.

The table lists this clonotype with many counts. The V and J genes are TRBV27 and TRBJ2-7; weak D call: TRBD2 (6 bases). The CDR3 spans 15 residues. The V and J ends lost 6 bases and 3 bases respectively, with 18 bases between them. Germline V CDR1 and CDR2: MNHEY, SMNVEV (reference sequence). The CDR3 spells CASSSRGGGNYEQYF. The CDR3 coding sequence is TGTGCCAGCAGCTCCCGGGGAGGCGGGAACTACGAGCAGTACTTC.

This clonotype appeared many times. This chain connects TRBV28 to TRBJ1-4, with no clear D. With 8 bases removed from V and 4 bases from J, the gap between germline ends came to 14 bases. The CDR3 loop spans 14 amino acids. Germline assignment: CDR1 MDHEN and CDR2 SYDVKM. CDR3 loop: CASFTPGDNEKLFF. In DNA, the CDR3 is TGTGCCAGCTTCACCCCCGGTGATAATGAAAAACTGTTTTTT.

This chain's CDR3 is CASSLTDLPQHF. CDR3 in DNA: TGTGCCAGCAGCTTAACAGACCTACCCCAGCATTTT. V is TRBV7-9 and J is TRBJ1-5; D call uncertain. The CDR3 covers 12 residues. The germline CDR1 and CDR2 sequences are SEHNR and FQNEAQ (reference sequence). The V end was cut by 2 bases, the J end by 10 bases, with 9 bases between.

This clonotype was observed many times. The V and J genes are TRBV29-1 and TRBJ2-7; a weak D match, TRBD1 (6 bases). From germline, CDR1 is SQVTM and CDR2 ANQGSEA. The V and J ends lost 3 bases and 4 bases respectively, with 13 bases between them. The length of the CDR3 is 13 residues. The CDR3 loop reads CSVEAGERYEQYF. CDR3 DNA: TGCAGCGTTGAGGCAGGGGAAAGATACGAGCAGTACTTC.

At least ten counts were recorded for this clonotype. V usage is TRBV19 and J usage is TRBJ1-2; D not certain. With 7 bases removed from V and 8 bases from J, the gap between germline ends came to 14 bases. The CDR3 covers 12 residues. Germline loops: CDR1 LNHDA, CDR2 SQIVND (reference sequence). The CDR3 spells CASTPGVYGYTF. The DNA for the CDR3 is TGTGCCAGTACCCCAGGAGTTTACGGCTACACCTTC. Together with reference TRBV19 and TRBJ1-2, the CDR3 gives the full variable domain: DGGITQSPKYLFRKEGQNVTLSCEQNLNHDAMYWYRQDPGQGLRLIYYSQIVNDFQKGDIAEGYSVSREKKESFPLTVTSAQKNPTAFYLCASTPGVYGYTFGSGTRLTVV.

This clonotype was detected ten times or more. The V and J genes are TRBV6-1 and TRBJ1-6, with D possibly being TRBD1 (6 bases). V gave up 10 bases and J gave up 5 bases, with 15 bases separating them. Germline CDR1 is MNHNS and CDR2 is SASEGT. The CDR3 has 14 amino acids. For the CDR3, the DNA is TGTGCCATCCTCAGGGAGGGGGATAATTCACCCCTCCACTTT. It translates to CAILREGDNSPLHF.

This clonotype was seen many times. V is TRBV29-1 and J is TRBJ2-7; 7 bases are a match to TRBD1. Germline V gene lookup returns CDR1 SQVTM and CDR2 ANQGSEA. Losses at the gene ends were 4 bases for V and 2 bases for J; bases not matched to a gene: 2. The CDR3 runs to 12 residues. This CDR3 is CSVATGTYEQYF. CDR3 sequence (DNA): TGCAGCGTTGCGACAGGGACCTACGAGCAGTACTTC.